This TCR beta chain was documented in a study of blood T cell repertoires in COVID-19. At the level of the study: Material from acute and convalescent COVID-19 was sourced from the United States, Italy and Spain. T cells, B-cell-depleted T cells, or PBMCs supplied cDNA or gDNA.

As handled by the study authors: Estimation of nucleated cell counts relied on the amplification of reference gene primers. Assay: immunoSEQ multiplex PCR; the TCRdb copy retains only in-frame clones and omits some. The V and J calls and the clone size are those of that table, but D and trimming were determined from the DNA. The table includes 50,000 or so clones, approximately 85% detected once. Sequencing input: peripheral blood. The sequence derives from a human donor in a cohort sampled during active COVID-19.

DNA for the CDR3: TGCGCCAGCAGCTCAGAACAGCAATATAGCAATCAGCCCCAGCATTTT. The encoded protein is CASSSEQQYSNQPQHF. The chain has TRBV4-1 and TRBJ1-5; D is undetermined. The CDR3 extends over 16 amino acids. V was pared by 5 bases and J by 0 bases, with 14 bases between. CDR1 is MGHRA and CDR2 is YSYEKL in the germline V gene.